This entry lists 22 T cell receptor beta chains sequenced from one sample in a study of shared clonotypes between healthy human individuals. TCRdb's copy holds only in-frame clones and misses some; the assay was immunoSEQ multiplex PCR. The sample contains approximately 940,000 clones, less than 85% of which appear only once. Sequences were obtained from memory CD4+ T cells sorted from blood. Subset in this sample: CD45RA-negative fraction. These receptors came from a man aged 18 to 35 in good health.

This clone was observed a handful of times. The V gene is TRBV5-6, the J gene TRBJ1-1; D gene ambiguous. Germline CDR1 is SGHDT and CDR2 is YYEEEE. This CDR3 contains 14 residues. Trimming took 4 bases from V and 4 from J, leaving 14 bases between them. CDR3 DNA sequence: TGTGCCAGCAGCCCAACTGGACGGGGCACTGAAGCTTTCTTT. Translating it yields CASSPTGRGTEAFF.

This chain connects TRBV6-1 to TRBJ2-2; TRBD1 matches at 8 bases. Germline assignment: CDR1 MNHNS and CDR2 SASEGT. This CDR3 contains 15 residues. V trimming: 5 bases; J trimming: 4 bases; junction bases outside the gene matches: 6. CDR3 in DNA: TGTGCCAGCAGTAGCAGGGGGCTCGGCACCGGGGAGCTGTTTTTT. Encoded protein: CASSSRGLGTGELFF.

The genes are TRBV18 and TRBJ1-6; 8 positions agree with TRBD1. With 8 bases clipped from V and 9 bases from J, the junction kept 6 bases outside the gene matches. The germline CDR1 and CDR2 sequences are KGHSH and LQKENI. The CDR3 covers 13 residues. CDR3 nucleotide sequence: TGTGCCAGCACACAGGGGGAAGGTTCACCCCTCCACTTT. Residues: CASTQGEGSPLHF. Combining the CDR3 with reference TRBV18 and TRBJ1-6 gives the whole variable domain NAGVMQNPRHLVRRRGQEARLRCSPMKGHSHVYWYRQLPEEGLKFMVYLQKENIIDESGMPKERFSAEFPKEGPSILRIQQVVRGDSAAYFCASTQGEGSPLHFGNGTRLTVT.

V gene TRBV29-1 combines with J gene TRBJ2-7; 10 bases line up with TRBD1. The CDR3 is made up of 13 amino acids. V shed 5 bases, J shed 2 bases, and the junction held 3 bases outside the gene matches. Germline-derived CDR1 and CDR2 are SQVTM and ANQGSEA. This CDR3 reads CSVRQGATYEQYF. DNA of the CDR3: TGCAGCGTTCGACAGGGGGCCACCTACGAGCAGTACTTC.

The table lists this clone with a few counts. The chain employs TRBV14 and TRBJ1-5; no definite D call. This CDR3 spans 13 amino acids. V lost 2 bases, J lost 10 bases, and 12 bases lay in between. CDR1 is SGHDN and CDR2 is FVKESK in the germline V gene. CDR3 amino acids: CASSQLGSSPQHF. The CDR3 coding sequence is TGTGCCAGCAGCCAACTGGGAAGCAGCCCCCAGCATTTT.

The V call is TRBV4-1, the J call TRBJ1-1; 7 bases map to TRBD1. J lost 4 bases, V lost 0 bases, and 8 bases had no gene match. Germline CDR1 MGHRA, CDR2 YSYEKL. The CDR3 is 16 residues long. The CDR3 DNA follows: TGCGCCAGCAGCCAAGATGAGGGCAGGGGGGGCACTGAAGCTTTCTTT. Amino acid sequence: CASSQDEGRGGTEAFF.

The chain employs TRBV5-1 and TRBJ2-7; 9 nucleotides agree with TRBD1. Trimming removed 2 bases from V and 1 base from J; junction bases left unmatched: 4. CDR1 and CDR2 from the germline V gene are SGHRS and YFSETQ. This CDR3 has 15 residues. The CDR3 here is CASSLYGTGSYEQYF. CDR3 DNA: TGCGCCAGCAGCTTATACGGGACAGGGTCCTACGAGCAGTACTTC.

As concerns this clone: At the DNA level, this CDR3 is encoded by other sequences in the same sample as well. The rearrangement links TRBV10-3 to TRBJ2-2, with D perhaps TRBD1 or TRBD2 (5 bases each). The CDR3 has 12 residues. V lost 8 bases to trimming and J lost 2 bases, with 6 bases between them. Germline CDR1 ENHRY, CDR2 SYGVKD. CDR3 residues: CAIGGNTGELFF. CDR3 sequence (DNA): TGTGCCATCGGGGGAAACACCGGGGAGCTGTTTTTT.

This sequence joins TRBV14 and TRBJ1-4; 7 nucleotides align to TRBD1. V dropped 3 bases and J dropped 7; count of bases not matched to a gene: 5. Germline lookup yields CDR1 SGHDN and CDR2 FVKESK. This CDR3 is built from 14 residues. Written as DNA, the CDR3 is TGTGCCAGCAGCCACACAGGGGTAGGTGAAAAACTGTTTTTT. Its protein product is CASSHTGVGEKLFF.

This chain joins TRBV11-2 and TRBJ2-7; D is tentatively TRBD1 or TRBD2 (6 bases each). This CDR3 comprises 17 residues. In germline, CDR1 is SGHAT, CDR2 FQNNGV. V was pared by 3 bases and J by 4 bases, with 22 bases between. CDR3 protein: CASSFRGLGGDFYEQYF. The DNA of the CDR3 is TGTGCCAGCAGCTTCCGGGGGCTCGGAGGGGATTTTTACGAGCAGTACTTC. Using reference TRBV11-2 and TRBJ2-7 for the parts outside the CDR3, the full variable domain is EAGVAQSPRYKIIEKRQSVAFWCNPISGHATLYWYQQILGQGPKLLIQFQNNGVVDDSQLPKDRFSAERLKGVDSTLKIQPAKLEDSAVYLCASSFRGLGGDFYEQYFGPGTRLTVT.

The CDR3 DNA reads as TGTGCCAGCAGACCCTCGACGTTAGTGGCAATCACCGGGGAGCTGTTTTTT. Its protein product is CASRPSTLVAITGELFF. The chain joins TRBV7-2 to TRBJ2-2; D unclear. CDR1 is SGHTA and CDR2 is FQGNSA in the germline V gene. The CDR3 totals 17 residues. V gave up 6 bases and J gave up 4 bases, with 21 bases separating them. Full variable domain (rest looked up from reference TRBV7-2 and TRBJ2-2): GAGVSQSPSNKVTEKGKDVELRCDPISGHTALYWYRQSLGQGLEFLIYFQGNSAPDKSGLPSDRFSAERTGGSVSTLTIQRTQQEDSAVYLCASRPSTLVAITGELFFGEGSRLTVL.

The chain uses TRBV10-2 and TRBJ2-1; D may be TRBD1 (6 bases). CDR1 is WSHSY, CDR2 SAAADI, per germline. V lost 5 bases and J 7 bases, leaving 18 bases between the germline ends. The CDR3 covers 15 residues. The CDR3 DNA reads as TGCGCCAGCAGTTTAGGGGGTGGGGGTGAGAATGAGCAGTTCTTC. Its protein product is CASSLGGGGENEQFF.

This clone is a singleton in its sample. This chain uses TRBV6-1 with TRBJ1-1, with 7 nucleotides matching TRBD1. In germline, CDR1 is MNHNS, CDR2 SASEGT. J gave up 2 bases and V 6 bases, and 9 bases lay outside the gene matches. There are 15 residues in the CDR3. The CDR3 DNA is TGTGCCAGCAGGTTACAGGGGCCCCTAAACACTGAAGCTTTCTTT. The encoded protein is CASRLQGPLNTEAFF.

This chain links TRBV28 with TRBJ2-1, with TRBD2 matching over 10 bases. Germline V CDR1 and CDR2: MDHEN, SYDVKM. The CDR3 loop spans 13 amino acids. V shed 7 bases, J shed 9 bases, and the junction held 6 bases outside the gene matches. The CDR3 loop reads CASKSGGAVEQFF. The CDR3, as DNA: TGTGCCAGCAAAAGCGGGGGGGCCGTTGAGCAGTTCTTC.

This clone was observed a handful of times. This chain joins TRBV5-6 and TRBJ2-3; 7 positions match TRBD1. The length of the CDR3 is 14 residues. Germline V gene lookup returns CDR1 SGHDT and CDR2 YYEEEE. Trimming took 7 bases from V and 0 from J; bases not matched to a gene: 5. Written as DNA, the CDR3 is TGTGCCAGCTCAGGGGACAGAAGCACAGATACGCAGTATTTT. Protein: CASSGDRSTDTQYF.

This chain links TRBV6-6 with TRBJ2-3, with D perhaps given as TRBD1 or TRBD2 (5 bases each). V gave up 5 bases and J gave up 5 bases, with 14 bases separating them. The germline V gene encodes CDR1 MNHNY and CDR2 SVGAGI (reference sequence). The CDR3 is 14 residues long. CDR3 nucleotides: TGTGCCAGCAGTCTCTCCGGGACGAGAGATACGCAGTATTTT. Translating it yields CASSLSGTRDTQYF.

The chain recombines TRBV30 with TRBJ1-2; 8 bases are shared with TRBD1. The CDR3 length is 12 residues. After removal of 8 bases from V and 4 bases from J, the junction contained 6 bases not matched to a gene. Per the germline V gene, CDR1 is GTSNPN and CDR2 is SVGIG (reference sequence). The CDR3: CAGDRGGYGYTF. CDR3 nucleotide sequence: TGTGCCGGTGACAGGGGAGGCTATGGCTACACCTTC.

CDR3 DNA: TGCGCCAGCAGTGACGTCGAGTCGAGAGGCTACACCTTC. Its translation is CASSDVESRGYTF. This sequence joins TRBV10-2 and TRBJ1-2; D is unresolved. This CDR3 comprises 13 residues. Per the germline V gene, CDR1 is WSHSY and CDR2 is SAAADI. V lost 3 bases and J 8 bases, leaving 13 bases between the germline ends.

The V and J genes are TRBV19 and TRBJ1-5; D remains unclear. Germline values: CDR1 LNHDA, CDR2 SQIVND (reference sequence). This CDR3 is 12 amino acids long. CDR3 residues: CAPPYSNQPQHF. CDR3 DNA: TGTGCTCCACCGTATAGCAATCAGCCCCAGCATTTT. The whole variable domain, filled in from reference TRBV19 and TRBJ1-5, reads DGGITQSPKYLFRKEGQNVTLSCEQNLNHDAMYWYRQDPGQGLRLIYYSQIVNDFQKGDIAEGYSVSREKKESFPLTVTSAQKNPTAFYLCAPPYSNQPQHFGDGTRLSIL.

The chain has TRBV7-9 and TRBJ2-3; the D is unclear. V shed 4 bases and J shed 4 bases, with 21 bases lying between them. The CDR3 loop spans 17 amino acids. CDR1 is SEHNR, CDR2 FQNEAQ, per germline (reference sequence). CDR3 nucleotide sequence: TGTGCCAGCAGCTCCCTACCACCTGGATCGGCCCCAGATACGCAGTATTTT. It specifies CASSSLPPGSAPDTQYF.

V usage is TRBV9 and J usage is TRBJ2-3; D possibly corresponds to TRBD1 (6 bases). This CDR3 is built from 15 residues. Per germline, CDR1 SGDLS and CDR2 YYNGEE. Between the trimmed V and J ends, which lost 4 bases and 2 bases, there was a span of 14 bases. This CDR3 reads CASSKTGSPTDTQYF. The CDR3 coding sequence is TGTGCCAGCAGCAAAACAGGGTCCCCCACAGATACGCAGTATTTT.

This sequence joins TRBV19 and TRBJ2-3, with TRBD1 identical over 9 bases. The CDR3 length is 16 residues. V trimming: 2 bases; J trimming: 0 bases; junction bases outside the gene matches: 3. In germline, CDR1 is LNHDA, CDR2 SQIVND (reference sequence). The CDR3 DNA reads as TGTGCCAGTAGTATACCCGGGACAGGGAGCACAGATACGCAGTATTTT. Its protein product is CASSIPGTGSTDTQYF. Supplemented by reference TRBV19 and TRBJ2-3, the full variable domain reads DGGITQSPKYLFRKEGQNVTLSCEQNLNHDAMYWYRQDPGQGLRLIYYSQIVNDFQKGDIAEGYSVSREKKESFPLTVTSAQKNPTAFYLCASSIPGTGSTDTQYFGPGTRLTVL.